The T cell receptor (beta chain) under discussion was sequenced for a study of tumor and adjacent non-tumor tissue in lung cancer. The wider study: The patients, approximately 9 men and a few women, were about 31 to 76 with stage I to III disease.

RNA was extracted from bulk tissue without any cell sorting. The normal lung tissue was taken more than 3 cm from the tumor edge. Between August and November 2014, newly diagnosed, chemotherapy-naive lung cancer patients underwent thoracic surgery in China. TCRbeta libraries were built with three rounds of nested PCR, modified from ARM-PCR. TCRdb ran MiXCR on the multiplex PCR reads and lists one entry per CDR3 protein. The profile shows 60,000 to 85,000 distinct CDR3 sequences, about 80% of them singletons. Turning to this clonotype: One junction end disagrees with the germline gene, perhaps due to a read error.

The CDR3 totals 13 residues. Germline CDR1 and CDR2: SQVTM and ANQGSEA. Sequenced: distant non-tumor lung tissue. V is TRBV29-1 and J is TRBJ2-5, with D perhaps TRBD1 (6 bases). The source of this sequence is a man between 65 and 85 years old with non-small cell lung cancer. The CDR3 region is CRVTDRFQETQHF. The CDR3 nucleotides read TGCCGCGTGACTGACAGGTTCCAAGAGACCCAGCACTTC.